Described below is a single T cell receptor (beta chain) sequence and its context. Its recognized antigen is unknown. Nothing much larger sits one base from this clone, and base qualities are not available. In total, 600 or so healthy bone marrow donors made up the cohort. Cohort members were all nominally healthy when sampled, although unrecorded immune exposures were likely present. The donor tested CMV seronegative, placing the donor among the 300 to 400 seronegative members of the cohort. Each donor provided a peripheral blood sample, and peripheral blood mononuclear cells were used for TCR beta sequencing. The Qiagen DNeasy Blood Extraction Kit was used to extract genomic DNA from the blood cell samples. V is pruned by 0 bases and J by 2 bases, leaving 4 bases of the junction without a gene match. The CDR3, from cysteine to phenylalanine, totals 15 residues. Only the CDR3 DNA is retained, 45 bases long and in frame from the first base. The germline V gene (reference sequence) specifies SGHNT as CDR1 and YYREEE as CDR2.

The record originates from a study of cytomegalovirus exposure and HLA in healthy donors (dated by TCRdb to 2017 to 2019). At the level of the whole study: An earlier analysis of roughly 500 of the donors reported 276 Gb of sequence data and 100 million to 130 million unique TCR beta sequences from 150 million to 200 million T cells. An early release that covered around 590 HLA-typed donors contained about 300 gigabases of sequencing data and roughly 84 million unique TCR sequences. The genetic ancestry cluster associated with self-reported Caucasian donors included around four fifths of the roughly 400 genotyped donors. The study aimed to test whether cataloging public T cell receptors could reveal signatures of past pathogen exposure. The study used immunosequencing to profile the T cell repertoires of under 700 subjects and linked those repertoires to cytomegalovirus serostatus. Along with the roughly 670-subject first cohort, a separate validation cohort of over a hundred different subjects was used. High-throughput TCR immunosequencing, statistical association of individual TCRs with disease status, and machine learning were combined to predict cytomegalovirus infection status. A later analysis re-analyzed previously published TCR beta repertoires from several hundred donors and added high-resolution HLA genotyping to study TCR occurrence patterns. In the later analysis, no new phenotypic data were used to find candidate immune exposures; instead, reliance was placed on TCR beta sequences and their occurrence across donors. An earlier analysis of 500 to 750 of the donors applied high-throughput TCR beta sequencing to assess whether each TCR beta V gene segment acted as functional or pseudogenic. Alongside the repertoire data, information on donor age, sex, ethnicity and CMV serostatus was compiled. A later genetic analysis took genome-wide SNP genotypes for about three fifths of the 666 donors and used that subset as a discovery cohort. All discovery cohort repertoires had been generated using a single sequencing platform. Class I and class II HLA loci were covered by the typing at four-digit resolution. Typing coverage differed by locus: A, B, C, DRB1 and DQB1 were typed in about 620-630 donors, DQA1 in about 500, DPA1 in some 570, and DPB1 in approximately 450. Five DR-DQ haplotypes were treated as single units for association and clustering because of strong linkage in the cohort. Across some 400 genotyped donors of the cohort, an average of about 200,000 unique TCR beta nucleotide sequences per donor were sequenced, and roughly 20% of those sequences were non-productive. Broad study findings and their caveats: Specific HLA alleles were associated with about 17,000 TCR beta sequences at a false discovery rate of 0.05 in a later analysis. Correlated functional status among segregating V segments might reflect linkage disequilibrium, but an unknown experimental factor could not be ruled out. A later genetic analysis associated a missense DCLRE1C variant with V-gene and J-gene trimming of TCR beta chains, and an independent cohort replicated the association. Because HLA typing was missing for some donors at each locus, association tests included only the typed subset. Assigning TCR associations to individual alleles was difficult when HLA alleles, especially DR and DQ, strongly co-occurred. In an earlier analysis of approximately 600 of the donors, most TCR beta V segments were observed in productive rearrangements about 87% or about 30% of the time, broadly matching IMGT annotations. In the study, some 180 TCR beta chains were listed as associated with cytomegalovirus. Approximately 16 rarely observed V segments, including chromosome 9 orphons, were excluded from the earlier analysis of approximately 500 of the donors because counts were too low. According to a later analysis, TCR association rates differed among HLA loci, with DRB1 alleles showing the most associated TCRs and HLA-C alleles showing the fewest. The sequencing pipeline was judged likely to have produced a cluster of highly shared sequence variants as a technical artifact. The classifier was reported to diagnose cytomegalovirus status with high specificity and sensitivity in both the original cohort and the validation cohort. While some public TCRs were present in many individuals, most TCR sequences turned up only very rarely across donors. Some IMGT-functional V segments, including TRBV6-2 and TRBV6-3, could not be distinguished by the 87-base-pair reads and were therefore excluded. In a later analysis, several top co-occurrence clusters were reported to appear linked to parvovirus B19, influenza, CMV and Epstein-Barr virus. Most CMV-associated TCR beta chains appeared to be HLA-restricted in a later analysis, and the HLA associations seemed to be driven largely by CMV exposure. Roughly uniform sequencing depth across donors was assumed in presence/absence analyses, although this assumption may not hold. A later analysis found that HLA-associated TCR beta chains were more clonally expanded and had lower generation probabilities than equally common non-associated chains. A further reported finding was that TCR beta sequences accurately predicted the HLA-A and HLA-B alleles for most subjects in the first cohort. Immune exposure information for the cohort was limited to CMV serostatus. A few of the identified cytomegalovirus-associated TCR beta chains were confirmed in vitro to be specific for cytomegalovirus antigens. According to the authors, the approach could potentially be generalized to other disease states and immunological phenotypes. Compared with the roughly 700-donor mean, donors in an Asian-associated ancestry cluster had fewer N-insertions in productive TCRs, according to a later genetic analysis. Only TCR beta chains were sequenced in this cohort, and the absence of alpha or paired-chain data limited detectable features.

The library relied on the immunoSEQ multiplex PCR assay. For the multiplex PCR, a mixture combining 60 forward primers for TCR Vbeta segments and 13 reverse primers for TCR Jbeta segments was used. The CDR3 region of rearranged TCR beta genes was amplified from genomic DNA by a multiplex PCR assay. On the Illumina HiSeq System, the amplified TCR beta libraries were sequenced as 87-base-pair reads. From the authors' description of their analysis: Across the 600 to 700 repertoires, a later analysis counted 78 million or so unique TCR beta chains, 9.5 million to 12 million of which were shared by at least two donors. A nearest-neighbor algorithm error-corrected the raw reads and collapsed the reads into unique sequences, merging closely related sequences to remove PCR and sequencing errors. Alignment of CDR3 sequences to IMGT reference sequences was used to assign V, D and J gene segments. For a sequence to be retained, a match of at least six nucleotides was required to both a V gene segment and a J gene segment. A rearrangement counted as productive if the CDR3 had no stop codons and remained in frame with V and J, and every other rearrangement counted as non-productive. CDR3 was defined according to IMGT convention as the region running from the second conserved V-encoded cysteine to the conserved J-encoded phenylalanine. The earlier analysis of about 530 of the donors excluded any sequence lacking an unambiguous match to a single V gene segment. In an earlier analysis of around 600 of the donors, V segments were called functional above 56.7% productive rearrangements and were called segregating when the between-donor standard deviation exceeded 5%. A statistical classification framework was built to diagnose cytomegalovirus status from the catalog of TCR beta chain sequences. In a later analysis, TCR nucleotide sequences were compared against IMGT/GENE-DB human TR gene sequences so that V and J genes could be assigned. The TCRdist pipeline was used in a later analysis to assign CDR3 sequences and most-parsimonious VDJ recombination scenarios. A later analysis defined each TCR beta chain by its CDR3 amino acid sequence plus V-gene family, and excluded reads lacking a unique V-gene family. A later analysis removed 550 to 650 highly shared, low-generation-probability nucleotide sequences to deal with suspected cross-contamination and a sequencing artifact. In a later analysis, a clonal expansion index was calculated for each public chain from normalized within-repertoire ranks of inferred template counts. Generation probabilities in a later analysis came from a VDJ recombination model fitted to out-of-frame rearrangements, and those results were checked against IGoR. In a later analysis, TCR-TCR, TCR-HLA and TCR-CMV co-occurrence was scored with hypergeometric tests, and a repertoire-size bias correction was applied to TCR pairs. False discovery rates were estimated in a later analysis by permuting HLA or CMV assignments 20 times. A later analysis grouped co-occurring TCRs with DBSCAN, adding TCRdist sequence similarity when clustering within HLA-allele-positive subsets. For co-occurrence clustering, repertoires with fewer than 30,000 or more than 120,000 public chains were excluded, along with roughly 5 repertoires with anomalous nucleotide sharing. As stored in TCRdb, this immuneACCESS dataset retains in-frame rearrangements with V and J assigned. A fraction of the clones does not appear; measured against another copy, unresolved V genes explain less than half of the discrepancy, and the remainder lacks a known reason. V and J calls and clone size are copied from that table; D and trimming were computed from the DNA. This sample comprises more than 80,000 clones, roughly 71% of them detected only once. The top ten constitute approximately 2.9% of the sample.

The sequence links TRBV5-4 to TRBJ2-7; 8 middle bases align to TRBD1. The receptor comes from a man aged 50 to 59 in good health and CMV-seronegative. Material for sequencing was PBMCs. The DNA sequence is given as TGTGCCAGCAGCTTGGCGGCAGGGGGCCCCTACGAGCAGTACTTC. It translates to CASSLAAGGPYEQYF.